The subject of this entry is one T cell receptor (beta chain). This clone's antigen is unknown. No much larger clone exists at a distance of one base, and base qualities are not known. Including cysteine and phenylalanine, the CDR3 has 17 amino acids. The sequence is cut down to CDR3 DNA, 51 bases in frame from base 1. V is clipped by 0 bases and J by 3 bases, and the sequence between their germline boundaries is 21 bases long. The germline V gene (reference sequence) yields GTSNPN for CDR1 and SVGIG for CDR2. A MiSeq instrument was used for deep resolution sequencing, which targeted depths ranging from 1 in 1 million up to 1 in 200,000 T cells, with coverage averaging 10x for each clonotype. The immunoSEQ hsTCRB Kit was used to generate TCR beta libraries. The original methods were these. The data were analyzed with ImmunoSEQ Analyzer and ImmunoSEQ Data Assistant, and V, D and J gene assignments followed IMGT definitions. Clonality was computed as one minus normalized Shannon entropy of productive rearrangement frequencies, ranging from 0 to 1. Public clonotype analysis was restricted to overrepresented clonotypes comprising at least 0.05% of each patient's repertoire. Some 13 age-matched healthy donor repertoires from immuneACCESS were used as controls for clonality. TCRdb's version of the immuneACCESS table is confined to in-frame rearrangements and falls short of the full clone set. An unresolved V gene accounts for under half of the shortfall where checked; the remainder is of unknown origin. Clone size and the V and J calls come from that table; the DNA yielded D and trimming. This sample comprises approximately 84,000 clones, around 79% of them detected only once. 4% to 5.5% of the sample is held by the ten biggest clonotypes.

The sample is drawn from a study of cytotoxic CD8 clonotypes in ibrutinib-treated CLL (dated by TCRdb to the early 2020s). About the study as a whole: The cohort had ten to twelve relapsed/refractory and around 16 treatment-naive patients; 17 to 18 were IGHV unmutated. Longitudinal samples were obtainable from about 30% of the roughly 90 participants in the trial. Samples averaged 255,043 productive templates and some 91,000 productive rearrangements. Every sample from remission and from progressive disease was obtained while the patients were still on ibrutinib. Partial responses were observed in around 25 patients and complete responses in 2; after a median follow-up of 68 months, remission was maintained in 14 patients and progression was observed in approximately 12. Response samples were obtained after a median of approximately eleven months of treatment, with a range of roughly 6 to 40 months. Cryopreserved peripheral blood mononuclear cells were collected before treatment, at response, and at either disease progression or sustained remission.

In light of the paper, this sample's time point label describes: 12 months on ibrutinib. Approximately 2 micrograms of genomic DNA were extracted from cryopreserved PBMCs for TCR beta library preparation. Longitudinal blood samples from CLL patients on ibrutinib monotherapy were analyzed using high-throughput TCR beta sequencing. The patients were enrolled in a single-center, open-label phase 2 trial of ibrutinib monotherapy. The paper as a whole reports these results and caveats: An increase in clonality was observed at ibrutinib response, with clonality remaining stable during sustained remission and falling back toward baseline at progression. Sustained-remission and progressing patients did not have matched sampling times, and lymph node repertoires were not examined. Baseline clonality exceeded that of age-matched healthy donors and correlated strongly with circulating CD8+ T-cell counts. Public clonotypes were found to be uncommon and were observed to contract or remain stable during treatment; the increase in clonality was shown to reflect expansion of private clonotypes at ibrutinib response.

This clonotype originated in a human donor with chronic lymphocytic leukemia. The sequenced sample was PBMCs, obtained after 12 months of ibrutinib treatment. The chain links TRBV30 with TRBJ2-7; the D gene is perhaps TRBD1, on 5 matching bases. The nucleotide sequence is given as TGTGCCTGGAGTGTACCCCGGACGGATAGGGGTAACTACGAGCAGTACTTC. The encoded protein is CAWSVPRTDRGNYEQYF.